The rows below give T cell receptor beta chains drawn from one sample of a study of T cells in Graves' hyperthyroidism and ophthalmopathy. TCRdb re-called the multiplex PCR reads through MiXCR, storing one row per CDR3 protein. This table has about 640,000 distinct CDR3 sequences, just under 45% appearing once. The sample comprised peripheral blood or thyroid tissue (not recorded which). The receptors derive from an adult man with Graves' disease, either hyperthyroidism or ophthalmopathy (not recorded which). The CDR3 runs from the conserved cysteine through the conserved F or W. D genes are given only for firm matches. The listing skips clone size in some rows; elsewhere it reads once, few, many or a size class.

J | size | V | D | DNA | CDR3
TRBJ2-7 | - | TRBV2 | TRBD1 | TGTGCCACCACACCCGGGACAGGGTTGTACTTC | CATTPGTGLYF
TRBJ1-2 | once | TRBV29-1 | TRBD1 | TGCAGCGTTGTCCGGACAGGGCTTGATGGCTACACCTTC | CSVVRTGLDGYTF
TRBJ1-5 | many | TRBV12-3/TRBV12-4 | TRBD1 | TGTGCCAGCAGTAGGCTAGGGGGCATTAGCAATCAGCCCCAGCATTTT | CASSRLGGISNQPQHF
TRBJ1-6 | - | TRBV10-3 | - | TGTGCCATCAGTGAGTCCCCCCTCCACTTT | CAISESPLHF
TRBJ1-6 | few | TRBV7-2 | - | TGTGCCAGCAGGCCATCAGGGGCGGTGGGATCACCCCTCCACTTT | CASRPSGAVGSPLHF
TRBJ1-6 | many | TRBV10-2 | - | TGCGCCAGCAGTGGTCAGGAGGGGAATTCACCCCTCCACTTT | CASSGQEGNSPLHF
TRBJ1-5 | many | TRBV7-9 | - | TGTGCCAGCAGTCTTACAGGGTTCGATCAGCCCCAGCATTTT | CASSLTGFDQPQHF
TRBJ1-4 | - | TRBV11-2 | TRBD1 | TGTGCCAGCAGCTCCCAACAGGGGCGGAGTGAAAAACTGTTTTTT | CASSSQQGRSEKLFF
TRBJ1-1 | - | TRBV6-4 | - | TGTGCCAGCAGTGATTCCGGGACATCTTTCTTT | CASSDSGTSFF
TRBJ2-5 | - | TRBV11-1 | TRBD2 | TGTGCCAGCAGCCAAGGTGACGGGAGGGCCTCCGAGACCCAGTACTTC | CASSQGDGRASETQYF
TRBJ1-5 | - | TRBV20-1 | - | TGCAGTGTCCCTCTCGGGGGCAATCAGCCCCAGCATTTT | CSVPLGGNQPQHF
TRBJ1-4 | many | TRBV2 | - | TGTGCCAGCAGTGTACAGGGCAGCGCCAATGAAAAACTGTTTTTT | CASSVQGSANEKLFF
TRBJ1-5 | many | TRBV7-8 | - | TGTGCCAGCAGCTGGCGAGGACCGGATCTTAATCAGCCCCAGCATTTT | CASSWRGPDLNQPQHF
TRBJ2-7 | - | TRBV29-1 | - | TGCAGCTTGTACCGACTGGGGGTAAACGAGCAGTACTTC | CSLYRLGVNEQYF
TRBJ1-6 | - | TRBV15 | - | TGTGCCACCAGCAGAGATCGGGGCTTT | CATSRDRGF
TRBJ2-5 | many | TRBV9 | TRBD2 | TGTGCCAGCAGCGTCGGGACTAGCAGCCAGACCCAGTACTTC | CASSVGTSSQTQYF
TRBJ1-5 | few | TRBV20-1 | TRBD1 | TGCAGTGCCACAACCGGGACAGGGAGAAGCAATCAGCCCCAGCATTTT | CSATTGTGRSNQPQHF
TRBJ2-5 | - | TRBV10-3 | TRBD1 | TGTGCCACCCAGGACAGGGGTATGGGGACAGCCTACTTC | CATQDRGMGTAYF
TRBJ1-5 | - | TRBV10-2 | TRBD1 | TGCGCCAGCAGGGGTGGGACAGTGGAAAGTGAGCCCCAGCATTTT | CASRGGTVESEPQHF
TRBJ1-5 | many | TRBV7-9 | - | TGTGCCAGCAGCCGGGGGAGCAATCAGCCCCAGCATTTT | CASSRGSNQPQHF
TRBJ1-4 | - | TRBV27 | TRBD1 | TGTGCCAGCAGCTCGGGACAGGGCTACGAAAAACTGTTTTTT | CASSSGQGYEKLFF